These 18 T cell receptor beta chains were sequenced from one sample in a study of beta chain features in type 1 diabetes listed by TCRdb under 2018. The library was generated by the immunoSEQ multiplex PCR assay. The High Capacity cDNA Reverse Transcription Kit was used to reverse transcribe all of the isolated RNA, meaning that expressed TCRB transcripts were what got sequenced. This is the immuneACCESS table as TCRdb keeps it, with only in-frame sequences that have V and J called. A part of the clones is gone; compared with another copy, unresolved V genes explain less than half, and the rest is unexplained. Here the sample has about 400,000 clones; approximately 12% occur a single time. The ten most abundant clones make up about 0.018% of the sample. Sequencing was done on a sample of naive CD4+ T cells from blood. The sample's cell subset or site label, decoded: true naive CD4+ T cells. The receptors derive from a young man in good health.

This clone has more than one count but fewer than ten. The rearrangement links TRBV30 to TRBJ2-7, with TRBD1 identical over 10 bases. Trimming cost V 8 bases and J 3 bases; bases outside gene matches: 16. CDR1 and CDR2 from the germline V gene are GTSNPN and SVGIG (reference sequence). There are 16 residues in the CDR3. The CDR3 reads CAREELGDRGYYEQYF. Here the CDR3 DNA reads TGTGCCCGGGAAGAACTCGGGGACAGGGGTTACTACGAGCAGTACTTC.

This clone occurred a few times. The gene calls are TRBV27 and TRBJ1-1; no definite D call. This CDR3 comprises 15 residues. V was pared by 5 bases and J by 3 bases, with 16 bases between. Germline V gives CDR1 MNHEY, CDR2 SMNVEV (reference sequence). As DNA, the CDR3 is TGTGCCAGCAGTGATGGCCTATACGGGGACACTGAAGCTTTCTTT. It is translated as CASSDGLYGDTEAFF.

The rearrangement joins TRBV7-2 to TRBJ2-2; the D is unclear. The CDR3 runs 13 residues. V dropped 1 base and J dropped 7 bases, with 7 bases sitting between them. Germline V gene data show CDR1 as SGHTA and CDR2 as FQGNSA. CDR3 in amino acids: CASSLVRNGELFF. CDR3 DNA sequence: TGTGCCAGCAGCTTAGTTCGTAACGGGGAGCTGTTTTTT.

The genes are TRBV4-3 and TRBJ2-2, with 9 bases that match TRBD2. Germline V CDR1 and CDR2: LGHNA, YSLEER. Trimming at V came to 0 bases and at J to 1 base, leaving 0 bases not matched to a gene. The CDR3 has 16 residues. CDR3 nucleotide sequence: TGCGCCAGCAGCCAAGAAGCGGGGGGGAACACCGGGGAGCTGTTTTTT. Amino acids: CASSQEAGGNTGELFF.

This rearrangement joins TRBV12-5 to TRBJ2-7, with 11 bases fitting TRBD1. V was clipped by 7 bases and J by 4 bases; unmatched bases: 9. Germline V CDR1 and CDR2: LGHNT, FRNRAP. This CDR3 is built from 15 residues. Here the CDR3 reads CASARGQGGSYEQYF. The CDR3 coding sequence is TGTGCTAGTGCCCGGGGACAGGGGGGTTCTTACGAGCAGTACTTC.

The chain employs TRBV6-5 and TRBJ1-2; 7 bases match TRBD1. The CDR3 extends over 14 amino acids. The V and J ends lost 4 bases and 8 bases, in that order; junction bases with no gene match: 10. Germline V gives CDR1 MNHEY, CDR2 SVGAGI. CDR3 residues: CASSWGDRASGYTF. CDR3 coding DNA: TGTGCCAGCAGTTGGGGAGACAGGGCGTCCGGCTACACCTTC.

The V and J genes are TRBV15 and TRBJ2-7; no clear D. CDR1 is LNHNV, CDR2 YYDKDF, per germline (reference sequence). There are 14 residues in the CDR3. Trimming took off 0 bases at V and 4 bases at J, with 10 bases between the two ends. As DNA, the CDR3 is TGTGCCACCAGCAGAGAACAATCACCTTACGAGCAGTACTTC. This sequence encodes CATSREQSPYEQYF.

This clone was recorded a few times. The V and J genes are TRBV7-3 and TRBJ2-1, with a tentative D call TRBD1 (5 bases). V was shortened by 1 base and J by 7 bases, with 11 bases between the two germline ends. The CDR3 runs to 14 residues. Germline V gives CDR1 SGHTA, CDR2 FQGTGA. CDR3 residues: CASSLIAGRNEQFF. DNA of the CDR3: TGTGCCAGCAGCTTAATAGCAGGGCGAAATGAGCAGTTCTTC.

The rearrangement links TRBV7-9 to TRBJ2-2; D perhaps matches TRBD1 (6 bases). The germline V gene encodes CDR1 SEHNR and CDR2 FQNEAQ (reference sequence). The length of the CDR3 is 16 residues. V gave up 5 bases and J gave up 4 bases, with 17 bases separating them. The CDR3 DNA follows: TGTGCCAGCAGCCTAAGAGGACAGACAATCACCGGGGAGCTGTTTTTT. Translation gives CASSLRGQTITGELFF.

The chain couples TRBV6-1 to TRBJ1-1; TRBD1 matches 8 bases. Unmatched junction bases numbered 5, after V lost 5 bases and J lost 0 bases. The germline V gene has CDR1 MNHNS and CDR2 SASEGT. CDR3 length equals 15 residues. CDR3 nucleotide sequence: TGTGCCAGCAGTTCTCCGACAGGGGTGAACACTGAAGCTTTCTTT. It translates to CASSSPTGVNTEAFF.

The J gene is TRBJ2-7, the V gene TRBV5-5, with D unclear. The CDR3 is 13 residues long. Germline V lookup: CDR1 SGHKS, CDR2 YYEKEE (reference sequence). Trimming left V 1 base short and J 5 bases short, with 10 bases between. DNA for the CDR3: TGTGCCAGCAGCTTGCGTCGGTACGACGAGCAGTACTTC. It specifies CASSLRRYDEQYF.

In this sample, this clone turned up a few times. Other nucleotide sequences in the sample specify the same CDR3. This chain uses TRBV6-5 with TRBJ1-2; TRBD1 agrees at 10 bases. The CDR3 runs 14 residues. Germline-derived CDR1 and CDR2 are MNHEY and SVGAGI. With V trimmed by 6 bases and J by 2 bases, 3 bases remained unmatched. CDR3 sequence reads: CASSRDRGNYGYTF. DNA for the CDR3: TGTGCCAGCAGCCGGGACAGGGGAAACTATGGCTACACCTTC.

The chain has TRBV4-3 and TRBJ2-7; D unclear. Trimming removed 4 bases at V and 4 bases at J, with 17 bases between. Germline-derived CDR1 and CDR2 are LGHNA and YSLEER. CDR3 size: 15 residues. The CDR3 sequence: CASSPRQVGWYEQYF. DNA for the CDR3: TGCGCCAGCAGCCCCCGGCAGGTAGGATGGTACGAGCAGTACTTC.

This clone was observed a handful of times. The chain employs TRBV11-3 and TRBJ2-3; TRBD1 matches at 8 bases. The CDR3 contains 15 residues. In germline, CDR1 is SGHNT, CDR2 YENEEA. Trimming took 5 bases from V and 5 from J; bases not matched to a gene: 9. The CDR3 DNA sequence: TGTGCCAGCAGCCTATCGGGACAGGAGGGAGATACGCAGTATTTT. Translating gives CASSLSGQEGDTQYF.

Here the CDR3 DNA reads TGTGCCATCAGCAGCCTCGGCAGGGAGGTTTCCTACGAGCAGTACTTC. This gives the protein CAISSLGREVSYEQYF. The gene calls are TRBV10-3 and TRBJ2-7; D might be TRBD2 (6 bases). The CDR3 has 16 residues. Trimming pared 6 bases from V and 1 base from J, leaving 19 bases between. CDR1 is ENHRY, CDR2 SYGVKD, per germline.

This clone was detected a few times. The chain uses TRBV7-2 and TRBJ2-7; D not certain. Trimming removed 5 bases from V and 2 bases from J, with 13 bases in between. In germline, CDR1 is SGHTA, CDR2 FQGNSA. This CDR3 has 14 residues. The CDR3 sequence: CASSPTAPPYEQYF. The DNA of the CDR3 is TGTGCCAGCAGCCCAACAGCTCCTCCCTACGAGCAGTACTTC.

This chain links TRBV7-9 with TRBJ1-2, with D tentatively TRBD1 (5 bases). The germline CDR1 and CDR2 sequences are SEHNR and FQNEAQ (reference sequence). V was clipped by 5 bases and J by 5 bases, with 15 bases between them. This CDR3 is 14 amino acids long. DNA of the CDR3: TGTGCCAGCAGCGGGAGGGACGCTTTATATGGCTACACCTTC. Protein product: CASSGRDALYGYTF.

This clone was seen only a few times. The CDR3 nucleotides read TGTGCCATCAGTGCCGACAAGGCCCAAGAGACCCAGTACTTC. Protein product: CAISADKAQETQYF. The chain employs TRBV10-3 and TRBJ2-5; no clear D gene. The V end was cut by 4 bases, the J end by 1 base, with 10 bases between. Looked up from germline, CDR1 is ENHRY and CDR2 is SYGVKD. This CDR3 comprises 14 residues.